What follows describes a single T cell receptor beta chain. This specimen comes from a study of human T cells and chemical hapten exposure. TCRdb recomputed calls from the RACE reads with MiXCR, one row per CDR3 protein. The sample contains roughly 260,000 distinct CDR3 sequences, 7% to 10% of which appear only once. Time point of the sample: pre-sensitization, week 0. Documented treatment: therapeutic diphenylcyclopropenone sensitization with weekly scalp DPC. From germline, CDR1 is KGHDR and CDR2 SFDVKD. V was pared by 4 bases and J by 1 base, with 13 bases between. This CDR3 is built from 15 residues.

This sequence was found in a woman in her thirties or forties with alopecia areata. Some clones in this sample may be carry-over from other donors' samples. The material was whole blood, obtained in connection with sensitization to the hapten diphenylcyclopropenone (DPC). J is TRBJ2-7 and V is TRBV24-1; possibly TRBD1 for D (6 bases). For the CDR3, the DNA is TGTGCCACCAGTGACGGACAGAATTTATCCTACGAGCAGTACTTC. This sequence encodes CATSDGQNLSYEQYF.